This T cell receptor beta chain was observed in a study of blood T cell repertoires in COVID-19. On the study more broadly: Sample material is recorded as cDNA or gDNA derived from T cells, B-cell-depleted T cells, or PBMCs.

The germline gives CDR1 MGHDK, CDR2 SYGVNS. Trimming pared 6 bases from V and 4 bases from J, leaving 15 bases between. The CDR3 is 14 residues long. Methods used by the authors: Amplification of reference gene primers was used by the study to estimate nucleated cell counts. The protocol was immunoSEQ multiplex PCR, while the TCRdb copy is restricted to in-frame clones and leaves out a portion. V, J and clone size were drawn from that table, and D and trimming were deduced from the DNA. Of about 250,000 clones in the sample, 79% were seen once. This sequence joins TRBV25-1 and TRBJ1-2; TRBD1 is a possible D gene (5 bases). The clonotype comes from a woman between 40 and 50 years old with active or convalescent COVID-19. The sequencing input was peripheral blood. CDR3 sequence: CASSSQGDLYGYTF. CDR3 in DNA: TGTGCCAGCAGCTCTCAGGGTGATCTCTATGGCTACACCTTC.